This TCR beta chain originates from a study of blood T cells in healthy people across ages. For the second PCR, which ran for about 7 to 12 cycles, a sample-barcoded 5' primer and a J-beta primer mix were used. A 12-random-nucleotide template-switch adaptor tagged each cDNA molecule. TCRdb re-called the 5' RACE reads with MiXCR, one entry per CDR3 protein. The sample carries about 690,000 distinct CDR3 sequences, around 43% recorded once. This clonotype appeared a few times. Trimming took off 6 bases at V and 3 bases at J, with 18 bases between the two ends. The CDR3 runs to 16 residues. The TCR was taken from a man older than 75 in good health. V usage is TRBV12-3 or TRBV12-4 and J usage is TRBJ2-1; D is perhaps TRBD1 (5 bases). The source material was blood. CDR3 in DNA: TGTGCCAGCAGCCCCGAGGAGACAGCCCTCTACAATGAGCAGTTCTTC. Protein: CASSPEETALYNEQFF.